The clone carrying this TCR beta chain was seen once. Across about two dozen US areas, participants ranged in age from roughly 18 to 95 years. Recovery among Cohort 3 donors was established by two negative PCRs, clearance, or symptom resolution. This CDR3 contains 14 residues. Losses at the gene ends were 1 base for V and 12 bases for J; bases not matched to a gene: 9. Germline CDR1 SGHNT, CDR2 YENEEA. Profiled with immunoSEQ multiplex PCR; TCRdb holds only in-frame clones, not every one. The sample records about 330,000 clones, around 87% being singletons. This specimen comes from a study of blood T cell repertoires in COVID-19. Whole-study context: T cells, B-cell-depleted T cells, or PBMCs provided the cDNA or gDNA that served as material.

The sequencing sample was made of PBMCs or T cells enriched from blood (not recorded which). The rearrangement uses TRBV11-3 and TRBJ2-1; TRBD1 matches 7 bases. The TCR comes from a woman in her thirties who had recovered from COVID-19. CDR3 sequence reads: CASSLGDRAPGQFF. CDR3 in DNA: TGTGCCAGCAGCTTAGGGGACAGAGCCCCGGGGCAGTTCTTC.